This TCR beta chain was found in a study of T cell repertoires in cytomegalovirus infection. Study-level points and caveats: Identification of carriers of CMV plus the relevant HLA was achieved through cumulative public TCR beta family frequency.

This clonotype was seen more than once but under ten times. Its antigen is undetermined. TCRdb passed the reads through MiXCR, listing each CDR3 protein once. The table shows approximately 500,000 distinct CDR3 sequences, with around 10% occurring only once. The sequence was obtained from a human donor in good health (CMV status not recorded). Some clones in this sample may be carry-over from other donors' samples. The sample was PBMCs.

The CDR3 loop reads CASSETSGSTDTQYF. CDR3 nucleotides: TGCGCCAGCAGCGAGACTAGCGGTAGCACAGATACGCAGTATTTT. This chain uses TRBV5-1 with TRBJ2-3; 9 bases are shared with TRBD2. This CDR3 spans 15 amino acids. Germline CDR1 and CDR2: SGHRS and YFSETQ. V was clipped by 4 bases and J by 0 bases; unmatched bases: 3.